The rows below give T cell receptor beta chains drawn from one sample of a study of pediatric ulcerative colitis. Repertoires were generated with immunoSEQ multiplex PCR, while TCRdb's copy carries only in-frame clones and drops some. Among about 64,000 clones listed, around 80% were seen once. The sequencing sample was made of blood. The receptors were gathered from a boy aged 5 to 17 with moderate ulcerative colitis. Each CDR3 is given with its conserved first and last residue. The order of the fields is CDR3 DNA, CDR3 protein, V gene, D gene, clone size, J gene. A D gene is named only where the DNA matches it firmly. The size entry is marked missing in some rows and otherwise reads once, few, many or a size class.

CDR3 DNA: TGTGCCAGCAGCCGAGACAGGGGGCTTAATAATTCACCCCTCCACTTT
CDR3 protein: CASSRDRGLNNSPLHF
V gene: TRBV7-9
D gene: TRBD1
clone size: NA
J gene: TRBJ1-6

CDR3 DNA: TGTGCCAGCAGCCCAGACAGGAATGAGCAGTTCTTC
CDR3 protein: CASSPDRNEQFF
V gene: TRBV7-8
D gene: NA
clone size: few
J gene: TRBJ2-1

CDR3 DNA: TGTGCCAGCAGCTTAAATTACGGGGGGAGCACAGATACGCAGTATTTT
CDR3 protein: CASSLNYGGSTDTQYF
V gene: TRBV7-3
D gene: TRBD2
clone size: NA
J gene: TRBJ2-3

CDR3 DNA: TGTGCCAGCAGCCCTCCTTGGCCCGAGCGGGGGGAAGAGACCCAGTACTTC
CDR3 protein: CASSPPWPERGEETQYF
V gene: TRBV5-4
D gene: TRBD2
clone size: NA
J gene: TRBJ2-5

CDR3 DNA: TGTGCCAGCAGCTTAGTGACAGAGGCCCACGAGCAGTACTTC
CDR3 protein: CASSLVTEAHEQYF
V gene: TRBV7-9
D gene: NA
clone size: NA
J gene: TRBJ2-7

CDR3 DNA: TGTGCCAGCAGCTCAGGCCAAGAAACTGGAAACACCATATATTTT
CDR3 protein: CASSSGQETGNTIYF
V gene: TRBV7-3
D gene: NA
clone size: NA
J gene: TRBJ1-3

CDR3 DNA: TGTGCCAGCAAAAGGGGTCAGCCCCAGCATTTT
CDR3 protein: CASKRGQPQHF
V gene: TRBV28
D gene: NA
clone size: few
J gene: TRBJ1-5

CDR3 DNA: TGCGCCAGCAGTCCGACAAGGACAGCGAATTCACCCCTCCACTTT
CDR3 protein: CASSPTRTANSPLHF
V gene: TRBV5-1
D gene: NA
clone size: NA
J gene: TRBJ1-6

CDR3 DNA: TGTGCCAGCAGTGAAGGGGGCACAAATCAGCCCCAGCATTTT
CDR3 protein: CASSEGGTNQPQHF
V gene: TRBV6-1
D gene: NA
clone size: NA
J gene: TRBJ1-5

CDR3 DNA: TGTGCCAGCAGCTTGGAAGTCCCGGGGCCCCAGCATTTT
CDR3 protein: CASSLEVPGPQHF
V gene: TRBV5-8
D gene: NA
clone size: few
J gene: TRBJ1-5

CDR3 DNA: TGTGCCAGCAGCCCGACAGGGAAGGTTAGCACAGATACGCAGTATTTT
CDR3 protein: CASSPTGKVSTDTQYF
V gene: TRBV14
D gene: TRBD1
clone size: NA
J gene: TRBJ2-3

CDR3 DNA: TGTGCCACCAGCAACCGGCCAGTCTATGGCTACACCTTC
CDR3 protein: CATSNRPVYGYTF
V gene: TRBV15
D gene: NA
clone size: NA
J gene: TRBJ1-2

CDR3 DNA: TGTGCCAGTAGTATTTCGGGGGGCTCTGGAAACACCATATATTTT
CDR3 protein: CASSISGGSGNTIYF
V gene: TRBV19
D gene: NA
clone size: few
J gene: TRBJ1-3

CDR3 DNA: TGTGCCAGCAGCTTAGACTGGACTCTCACTGAAGCTTTCTTT
CDR3 protein: CASSLDWTLTEAFF
V gene: TRBV7-3
D gene: NA
clone size: NA
J gene: TRBJ1-1

CDR3 DNA: TGTGCCAGCAGCCAGGGGACTAGCGGGCTTAACAATGAGCAGTTCTTC
CDR3 protein: CASSQGTSGLNNEQFF
V gene: TRBV14
D gene: TRBD2
clone size: NA
J gene: TRBJ2-1

CDR3 DNA: TGTGCCACCCAACCGGGACTAGGCACAGATACGCAGTATTTT
CDR3 protein: CATQPGLGTDTQYF
V gene: TRBV10-3
D gene: TRBD2
clone size: NA
J gene: TRBJ2-3

CDR3 DNA: TGTGCCAGCAGCTTGTCGGCAGGGGATTATGGCTACACCTTC
CDR3 protein: CASSLSAGDYGYTF
V gene: TRBV5-4
D gene: NA
clone size: NA
J gene: TRBJ1-2

CDR3 DNA: TGTGCCAGTAGTATTAGCGGGGGGACCGGTAGGTCGGTCAATGAGCAGTTCTTC
CDR3 protein: CASSISGGTGRSVNEQFF
V gene: TRBV19
D gene: TRBD2
clone size: NA
J gene: TRBJ2-1

CDR3 DNA: TGTGCCAGCAGTTTATCGCCGGGACACCGAGGGCAGAACTATGGCTACACCTTC
CDR3 protein: CASSLSPGHRGQNYGYTF
V gene: TRBV27
D gene: NA
clone size: NA
J gene: TRBJ1-2

CDR3 DNA: TGCGCCAGCAGATACGAACTGGCTTCTGGAAACACCATATATTTT
CDR3 protein: CASRYELASGNTIYF
V gene: TRBV4-1
D gene: NA
clone size: NA
J gene: TRBJ1-3

CDR3 DNA: TGTGCCAGCAGTCATGATACAGGGTTCGATGGCTACACCTTC
CDR3 protein: CASSHDTGFDGYTF
V gene: TRBV5-5
D gene: NA
clone size: NA
J gene: TRBJ1-2

CDR3 DNA: TGTGCCAGCAGTGAACTCCGGGGGCTTCTTAACACTGAAGCTTTCTTT
CDR3 protein: CASSELRGLLNTEAFF
V gene: TRBV2
D gene: NA
clone size: NA
J gene: TRBJ1-1

CDR3 DNA: TGTGCCAGCAGCCAAGATTGGGAAGACAGGGGCCCAGAGACCCAGTACTTC
CDR3 protein: CASSQDWEDRGPETQYF
V gene: TRBV14
D gene: TRBD1
clone size: NA
J gene: TRBJ2-5

CDR3 DNA: TGTGCCAGCAGTGAAAAACAGGGGGCGCTTGAAAAACTGTTTTTT
CDR3 protein: CASSEKQGALEKLFF
V gene: TRBV25-1
D gene: TRBD1
clone size: medium-sized
J gene: TRBJ1-4

CDR3 DNA: TGTGCCAGCAGCTTAGAGGGGAGGGTGGGGGACGAGCAGTACTTC
CDR3 protein: CASSLEGRVGDEQYF
V gene: TRBV7-2
D gene: TRBD2
clone size: NA
J gene: TRBJ2-7

CDR3 DNA: TGTGCCACCAGCGCTCGACAGGCAACTAATGAAAAACTGTTTTTT
CDR3 protein: CATSARQATNEKLFF
V gene: TRBV15
D gene: NA
clone size: once
J gene: TRBJ1-4

CDR3 DNA: TGTGCCAGCAGTTCGTTAGCGGGGGGTTTCTACGAGCAGTACTTC
CDR3 protein: CASSSLAGGFYEQYF
V gene: TRBV27
D gene: TRBD2
clone size: once
J gene: TRBJ2-7

CDR3 DNA: TGCGCCAGCAGTCTTAATCGATGGATAGACGAGCAGTACTTC
CDR3 protein: CASSLNRWIDEQYF
V gene: TRBV5-1
D gene: NA
clone size: once
J gene: TRBJ2-7

CDR3 DNA: TGTGCCAGCAGCTTAGACGGGGAGGGCTATCAGCCCCAGCATTTT
CDR3 protein: CASSLDGEGYQPQHF
V gene: TRBV7-8
D gene: NA
clone size: NA
J gene: TRBJ1-5

CDR3 DNA: TGTGCCAGCAGCTTAGGTGGAAACACCATATATTTT
CDR3 protein: CASSLGGNTIYF
V gene: TRBV7-9
D gene: NA
clone size: NA
J gene: TRBJ1-3

CDR3 DNA: TGTGCCAGCAGTTACAACTGGGTTGGTGAGCAGTTCTTC
CDR3 protein: CASSYNWVGEQFF
V gene: TRBV6-5
D gene: NA
clone size: NA
J gene: TRBJ2-1

CDR3 DNA: TGTGCCAGCACCAGGAGAGGGTACTATGGCTACACCTTC
CDR3 protein: CASTRRGYYGYTF
V gene: TRBV6-5
D gene: NA
clone size: NA
J gene: TRBJ1-2

CDR3 DNA: TGCGCCAGCGGGACCGGGACAGGCGCCTACGAGCAGTACTTC
CDR3 protein: CASGTGTGAYEQYF
V gene: TRBV10-2
D gene: TRBD1
clone size: NA
J gene: TRBJ2-7

CDR3 DNA: TGCGCCAGCAGCTTGGGTGGAGGCCCAGATACGCAGTATTTT
CDR3 protein: CASSLGGGPDTQYF
V gene: TRBV5-1
D gene: NA
clone size: NA
J gene: TRBJ2-3

CDR3 DNA: TGTGCCACTCACCGACAGGGGGCTGGGAAGACCCAGTACTTC
CDR3 protein: CATHRQGAGKTQYF
V gene: TRBV2
D gene: TRBD1
clone size: NA
J gene: TRBJ2-5

CDR3 DNA: TGTGCCAGCAGTGCCACCAGACGGGACACCATATATTTT
CDR3 protein: CASSATRRDTIYF
V gene: TRBV2
D gene: NA
clone size: NA
J gene: TRBJ1-3

CDR3 DNA: TGTGCCAGTAGTGTCGGGGTGACTGAAGCTTTCTTT
CDR3 protein: CASSVGVTEAFF
V gene: TRBV19
D gene: NA
clone size: NA
J gene: TRBJ1-1

CDR3 DNA: TGTGCCAGCAGCCGGGAGTGGGACACTGAAGCTTTCTTT
CDR3 protein: CASSREWDTEAFF
V gene: TRBV7-2
D gene: NA
clone size: NA
J gene: TRBJ1-1

CDR3 DNA: TGTGCCGTTCGAAGGGGAGGCACTGAAGCTTTCTTT
CDR3 protein: CAVRRGGTEAFF
V gene: TRBV10-3
D gene: NA
clone size: NA
J gene: TRBJ1-1

CDR3 DNA: TGTGCCAGCAGTTTAATGGCGAACCCAGGGACCTCAAACTATGGCTACACCTTC
CDR3 protein: CASSLMANPGTSNYGYTF
V gene: TRBV27
D gene: NA
clone size: NA
J gene: TRBJ1-2

CDR3 DNA: TGCGCCAGCAGCCGCCGGGACGATCACTACACCTTC
CDR3 protein: CASSRRDDHYTF
V gene: TRBV5-1
D gene: NA
clone size: NA
J gene: TRBJ1-2

CDR3 DNA: TGTGCCTGGGGGGAGACCGGGCAGCCCCAGCATTTT
CDR3 protein: CAWGETGQPQHF
V gene: TRBV30
D gene: NA
clone size: NA
J gene: TRBJ1-5

CDR3 DNA: TGCAGCGTTAATCTGGGTCATCCCTACGAGCAGTACTTC
CDR3 protein: CSVNLGHPYEQYF
V gene: TRBV29-1
D gene: NA
clone size: NA
J gene: TRBJ2-7

CDR3 DNA: TGTGCCAGCACCCCGGGTGGGACGGTTAGCTATGGCTACACCTTC
CDR3 protein: CASTPGGTVSYGYTF
V gene: TRBV5-4
D gene: NA
clone size: NA
J gene: TRBJ1-2

CDR3 DNA: TGTGCCAGCTCGGGACTAGCGGGGATCGGTGAGCAGTTCTTC
CDR3 protein: CASSGLAGIGEQFF
V gene: TRBV6-4
D gene: TRBD2
clone size: NA
J gene: TRBJ2-1

CDR3 DNA: TGTGCCACCAGCAGAGAATGGAATGAGCAGTTCTTC
CDR3 protein: CATSREWNEQFF
V gene: TRBV15
D gene: NA
clone size: NA
J gene: TRBJ2-1

CDR3 DNA: TGTGCCAGCAGCCGTAGGACCGACCCCAGCTCCTACGAGCAGTACTTC
CDR3 protein: CASSRRTDPSSYEQYF
V gene: TRBV7-9
D gene: NA
clone size: NA
J gene: TRBJ2-7

CDR3 DNA: TGTGCCTGGAGTGTACTTTTGGGTTCCGGCTACACCTTC
CDR3 protein: CAWSVLLGSGYTF
V gene: TRBV30
D gene: NA
clone size: NA
J gene: TRBJ1-2